This TCR beta chain was identified in a study of Tregs in tolerant kidney transplant recipients. This CDR3 spans 14 amino acids. Germline values: CDR1 SGHNT, CDR2 YYREEE (reference sequence). Recipients received nonmyeloablative bone marrow transplants from related graft donors, with transient mixed chimerism. Unstimulated regulatory T cells (CD4+CD25+CD127-), CD4+CD25- non-regulatory cells, CD4 and CD8 cells were FACS-sorted from thawed PBMCs. Study outcomes and limitations: Antigen-driven expansion was suggested because donor-specific Tregs expanded more than all Tregs in tolerant patients. For some patients, primers changed over time, blocking nucleotide-level comparison. No direct test of biological reproducibility was done here.

Some clones are missing from TCRdb's copy, which holds only in-frame ones; the method was immunoSEQ multiplex PCR. Of tens of thousands of clones listed, roughly 90% were seen once; the top ten hold around 1.4%. As regards this clone: Its antigen is not known.

The chain recombines TRBV5-4 with TRBJ1-3; TRBD2 matches 8 bases. The tail of the sequence fits TRBJ2-2 better, so the J call may be wrong. This TCR was recovered from a human patient who received a combined kidney and bone marrow transplant. The graft donor may have contributed some T cells. The material was CD4+ T cells from blood (PBMCs), obtained 24 months after the transplant. The CDR3: CASSRAGGTGELFF. DNA of the CDR3: TGTGCCAGCAGCCGGGCGGGGGGAACCGGGGAGCTGTTTTTT.